This T cell receptor beta chain was identified in a study of CD8 T cells in ankylosing spondylitis (TCRdb year 2017). As for the study more broadly: The study profiled T cell receptor beta repertoires in healthy donors and ankylosing spondylitis patients to find disease-linked TCR variants. In total, the full study cohort was made up of some 110 healthy donors and about two dozen ankylosing spondylitis patients. Samples of peripheral blood were taken, and for ankylosing spondylitis patients, synovial fluid was collected as well. Results the study describes overall, beyond this receptor: According to the report, matched synovial fluid samples from ankylosing spondylitis patients were significantly enriched for the disease-linked clones. Blood from ankylosing spondylitis patients appeared to be characterized by a TCR beta motif composed of 7 to 9 highly homologous amino acid variants. Some motif variants had previously been reported in the synovial fluid and blood of reactive arthritis patients, which suggests shared mechanisms of disease initiation. A CD8+ phenotype was shown by the disease-linked clones, which were found at relatively low frequencies in peripheral blood.

This clonotype was observed many times. The clone's antigen remains unknown. It has no much larger one-base neighbor in the sample; base qualities were not kept. Taken from cysteine to phenylalanine, the CDR3 has 14 residues. Only CDR3 DNA is held: 42 bases, read in frame from base 1. The junction shows trimming of 4 bases on V and 6 bases on J, and the gene matches do not reach 5 bases of it. These reads were obtained on an Illumina HiSeq 2500. Quantitative 5'-RACE with molecular barcodes was used to prepare TCR beta libraries. The paper's processing steps were these. A new computational method, built on a probabilistic model of VDJ rearrangement, was used to identify disease-linked TCR variants. The raw public reads went through TCRdb reprocessing: fastp at Q25, MiXCR clone calling, in-frame beta chains kept. Here each entry gathers all rows of one CDR3 protein and keeps the most common genes and DNA. V and J calls and clone size were set by TCRdb, not the authors. The table for this sample lists about 540,000 distinct CDR3 sequences; about 12% of them were counted only once. The ten largest clones capture approximately 6.3% of the sample.

This clonotype originated in a male donor with ankylosing spondylitis. The receptor chain draws on TRBV12-3 or TRBV12-4 and TRBJ2-1, with 8 central nucleotides matching TRBD2. The material sequenced was blood, either unsorted or a sorted T cell fraction (not recorded which). The CDR3 region has the sequence CASSSRTSLNEQFF. The sequenced DNA: TGTGCCAGCAGTTCAAGGACTAGCCTCAATGAGCAGTTCTTC.